This T cell receptor (beta chain) stems from a study of T cell repertoires in cytomegalovirus infection. This clonotype has just a few counts. TCRdb called the reads again in MiXCR, with one record for every CDR3 protein. The sample records 310,000 or so distinct CDR3 sequences, about a sixth being singletons. CDR3 length: 13 amino acids. Germline V lookup: CDR1 SGHTA, CDR2 FQGNSA. With 2 bases clipped from V and 5 bases from J, the junction kept 3 bases outside the gene matches. What was sequenced was PBMCs. The receptor comes from a human donor in good health (CMV status not recorded). Some clones in this sample may be carry-over from other donors' samples. The chain recombines TRBV7-2 with TRBJ2-7; 7 bases fit TRBD1. The CDR3 DNA reads as TGTGCCAGCAGCTTAACAGGGGACCACGAGCAGTACTTC. Encoded protein: CASSLTGDHEQYF. The full variable domain, completed using reference TRBV7-2 and TRBJ2-7, is GAGVSQSPSNKVTEKGKDVELRCDPISGHTALYWYRQSLGQGLEFLIYFQGNSAPDKSGLPSDRFSAERTGGSVSTLTIQRTQQEDSAVYLCASSLTGDHEQYFGPGTRLTVT.